This T cell receptor (beta chain) was captured in a study of cytomegalovirus exposure and HLA in healthy donors. Study observations and caveats: Sequencing likely produced, as an artifact, a cluster of highly shared sequence variants. Most of the CMV-associated TCR beta chains (in a later analysis) appeared to be HLA-restricted.

V shed 9 bases and J shed 1 base, with 19 bases lying between them. This CDR3 has 15 residues. Germline CDR1 and CDR2: MDHEN and SYDVKM. Primers: 60 Vbeta forward and 13 Jbeta reverse. TCRdb's table, derived via immunoSEQ multiplex PCR, lists solely in-frame clones and lacks some. This sample yields 100,000 or so clones, of which about 13% are seen a single time; about a sixth belongs to the top ten. This clone was seen only a few times. Antigen: not known. The clonotype was recovered from a man between 40 and 49 years old in good health and CMV-seropositive. Sequencing input: PBMCs. The chain recombines TRBV28 with TRBJ2-7; D call uncertain. CDR3 region: CASVVDRGRSYEQYF. CDR3 nucleotides: TGTGCCAGTGTGGTGGATCGAGGTCGGTCCTACGAGCAGTACTTC.